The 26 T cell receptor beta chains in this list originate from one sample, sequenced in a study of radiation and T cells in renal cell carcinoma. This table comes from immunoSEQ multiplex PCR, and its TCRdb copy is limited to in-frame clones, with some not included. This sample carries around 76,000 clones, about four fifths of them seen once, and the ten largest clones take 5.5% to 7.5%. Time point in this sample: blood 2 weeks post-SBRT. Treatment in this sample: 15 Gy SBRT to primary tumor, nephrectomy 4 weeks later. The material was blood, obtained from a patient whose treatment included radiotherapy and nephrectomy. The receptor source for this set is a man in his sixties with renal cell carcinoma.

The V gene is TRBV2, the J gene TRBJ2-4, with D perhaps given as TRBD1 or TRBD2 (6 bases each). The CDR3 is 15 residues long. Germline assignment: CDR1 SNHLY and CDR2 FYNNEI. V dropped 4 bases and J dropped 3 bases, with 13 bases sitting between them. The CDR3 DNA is TGTGCCAGCAGTGCCGTGAGGGGGGTCAAAAACATTCAGTACTTC. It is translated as CASSAVRGVKNIQYF.

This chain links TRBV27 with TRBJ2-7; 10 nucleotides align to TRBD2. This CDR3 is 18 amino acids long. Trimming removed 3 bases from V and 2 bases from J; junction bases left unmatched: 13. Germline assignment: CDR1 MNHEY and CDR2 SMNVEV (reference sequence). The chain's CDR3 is CASSFRSDLAGVPYEQYF. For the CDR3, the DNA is TGTGCCAGCAGTTTCCGTTCCGACCTAGCGGGAGTCCCCTACGAGCAGTACTTC.

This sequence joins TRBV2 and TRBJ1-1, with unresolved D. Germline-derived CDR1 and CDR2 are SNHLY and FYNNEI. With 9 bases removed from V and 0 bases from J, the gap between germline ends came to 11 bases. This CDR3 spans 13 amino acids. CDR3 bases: TGTGCCAGTTGGACCTTCCTGAACACTGAAGCTTTCTTT. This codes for CASWTFLNTEAFF. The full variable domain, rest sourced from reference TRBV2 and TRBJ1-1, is EPEVTQTPSHQVTQMGQEVILRCVPISNHLYFYWYRQILGQKVEFLVSFYNNEISEKSEIFDDQFSVERPDGSNFTLKIRSTKLEDSAMYFCASWTFLNTEAFFGQGTRLTVV.

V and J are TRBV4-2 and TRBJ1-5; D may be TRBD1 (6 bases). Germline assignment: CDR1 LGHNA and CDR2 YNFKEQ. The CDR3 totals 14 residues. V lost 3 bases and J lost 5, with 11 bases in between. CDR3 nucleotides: TGTGCCAGCAGCCAGGGGGGACAATATCAGCCCCAGCATTTT. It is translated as CASSQGGQYQPQHF.

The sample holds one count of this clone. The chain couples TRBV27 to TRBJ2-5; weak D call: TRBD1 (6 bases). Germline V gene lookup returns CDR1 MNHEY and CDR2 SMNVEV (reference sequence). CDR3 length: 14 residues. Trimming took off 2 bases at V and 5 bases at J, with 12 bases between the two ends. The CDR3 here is CASSLGNRAETQYF. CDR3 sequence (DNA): TGTGCCAGCAGTTTAGGGAACAGGGCCGAGACCCAGTACTTC.

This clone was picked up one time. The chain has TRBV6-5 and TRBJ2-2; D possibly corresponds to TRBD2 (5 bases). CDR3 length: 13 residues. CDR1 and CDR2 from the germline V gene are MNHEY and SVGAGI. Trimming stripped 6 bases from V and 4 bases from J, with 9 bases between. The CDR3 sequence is CASSVSGTGELFF. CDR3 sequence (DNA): TGTGCCAGCAGCGTCAGCGGCACCGGGGAGCTGTTTTTT.

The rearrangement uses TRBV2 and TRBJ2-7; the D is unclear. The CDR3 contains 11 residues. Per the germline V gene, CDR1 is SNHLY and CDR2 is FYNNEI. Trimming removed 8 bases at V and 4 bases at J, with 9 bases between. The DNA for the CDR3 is TGTGCCAGCTGTCAAAGTTACGAGCAGTACTTC. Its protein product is CASCQSYEQYF.

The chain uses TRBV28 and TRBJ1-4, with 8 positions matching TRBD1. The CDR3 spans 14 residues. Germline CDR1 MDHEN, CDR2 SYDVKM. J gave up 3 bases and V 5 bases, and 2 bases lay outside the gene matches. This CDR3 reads CASSRGQANEKLFF. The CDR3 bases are TGTGCCAGCAGTCGGGGACAGGCTAATGAAAAACTGTTTTTT. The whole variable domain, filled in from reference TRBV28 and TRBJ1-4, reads DVKVTQSSRYLVKRTGEKVFLECVQDMDHENMFWYRQDPGLGLRLIYFSYDVKMKEKGDIPEGYSVSREKKERFSLILESASTNQTSMYLCASSRGQANEKLFFGSGTQLSVL.

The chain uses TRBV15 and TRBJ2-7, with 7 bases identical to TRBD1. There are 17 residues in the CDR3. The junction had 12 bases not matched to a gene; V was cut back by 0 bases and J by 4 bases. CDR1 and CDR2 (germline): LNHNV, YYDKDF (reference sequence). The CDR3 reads CATSREVGTEQGYEQYF. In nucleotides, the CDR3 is TGTGCCACCAGCAGAGAAGTAGGGACAGAGCAAGGGTACGAGCAGTACTTC.

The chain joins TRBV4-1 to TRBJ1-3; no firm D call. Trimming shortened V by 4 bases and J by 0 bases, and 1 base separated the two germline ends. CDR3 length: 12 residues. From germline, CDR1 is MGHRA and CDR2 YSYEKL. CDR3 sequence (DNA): TGCGCCAGCAGCCTCTCTGGAAACACCATATATTTT. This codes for CASSLSGNTIYF.

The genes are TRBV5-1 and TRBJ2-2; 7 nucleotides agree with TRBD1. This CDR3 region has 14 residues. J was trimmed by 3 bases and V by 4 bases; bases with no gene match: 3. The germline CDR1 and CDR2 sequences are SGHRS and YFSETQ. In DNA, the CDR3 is TGCGCCAGCAGCCCGGGACAGCACACCGGGGAGCTGTTTTTT. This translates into CASSPGQHTGELFF.

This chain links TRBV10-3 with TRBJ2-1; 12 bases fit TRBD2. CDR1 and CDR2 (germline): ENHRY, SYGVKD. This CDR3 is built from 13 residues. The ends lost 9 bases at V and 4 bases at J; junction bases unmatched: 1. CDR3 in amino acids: CAMGTSGYNEQFF. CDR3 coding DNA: TGTGCCATGGGGACTAGCGGGTACAATGAGCAGTTCTTC.

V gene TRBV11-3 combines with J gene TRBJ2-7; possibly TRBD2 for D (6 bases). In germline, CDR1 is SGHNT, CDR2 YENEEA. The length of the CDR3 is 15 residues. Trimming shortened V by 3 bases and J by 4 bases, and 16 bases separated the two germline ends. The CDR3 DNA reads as TGTGCCAGCAGCTTCGGGACTTTCGAGACATACGAGCAGTACTTC. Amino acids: CASSFGTFETYEQYF. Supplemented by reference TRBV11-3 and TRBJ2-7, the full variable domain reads EAGVVQSPRYKIIEKKQPVAFWCNPISGHNTLYWYLQNLGQGPELLIRYENEEAVDDSQLPKDRFSAERLKGVDSTLKIQPAELGDSAVYLCASSFGTFETYEQYFGPGTRLTVT.

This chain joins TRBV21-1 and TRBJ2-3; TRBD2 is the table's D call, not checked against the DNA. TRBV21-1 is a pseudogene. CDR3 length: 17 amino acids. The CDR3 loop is CASSKSGLAGGTDTQYF. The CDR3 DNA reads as TGTGCCAGCAGCAAATCCGGGCTAGCGGGAGGCACAGATACGCAGTATTTT.

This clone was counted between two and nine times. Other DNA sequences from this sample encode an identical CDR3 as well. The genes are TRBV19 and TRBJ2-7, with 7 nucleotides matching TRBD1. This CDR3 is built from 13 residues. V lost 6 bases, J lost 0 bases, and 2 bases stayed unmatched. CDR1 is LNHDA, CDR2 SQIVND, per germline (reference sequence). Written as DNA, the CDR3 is TGTGCCAGTAGCCGGGACAGCTCCTACGAGCAGTACTTC. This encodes CASSRDSSYEQYF.

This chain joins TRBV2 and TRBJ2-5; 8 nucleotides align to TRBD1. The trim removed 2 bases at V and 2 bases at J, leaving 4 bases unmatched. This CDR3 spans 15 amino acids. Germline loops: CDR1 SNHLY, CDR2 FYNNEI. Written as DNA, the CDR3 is TGTGCCAGCAGTGAACCAGGGGGCCCACAAGAGACCCAGTACTTC. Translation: CASSEPGGPQETQYF.

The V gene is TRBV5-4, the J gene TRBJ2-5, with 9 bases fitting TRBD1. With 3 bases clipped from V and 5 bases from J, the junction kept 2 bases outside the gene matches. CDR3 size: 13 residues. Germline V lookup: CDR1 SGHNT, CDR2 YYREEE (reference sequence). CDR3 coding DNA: TGTGCCAGCAGCTGGGGGACAGGGGAGACCCAGTACTTC. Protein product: CASSWGTGETQYF.

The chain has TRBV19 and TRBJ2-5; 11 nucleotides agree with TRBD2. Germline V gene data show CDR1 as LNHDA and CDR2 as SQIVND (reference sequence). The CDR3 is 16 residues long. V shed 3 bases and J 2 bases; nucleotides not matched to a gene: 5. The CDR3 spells CASSISRLAGQETQYF. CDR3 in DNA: TGTGCCAGTAGTATCTCCCGACTAGCGGGACAAGAGACCCAGTACTTC. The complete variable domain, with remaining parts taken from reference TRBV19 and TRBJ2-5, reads DGGITQSPKYLFRKEGQNVTLSCEQNLNHDAMYWYRQDPGQGLRLIYYSQIVNDFQKGDIAEGYSVSREKKESFPLTVTSAQKNPTAFYLCASSISRLAGQETQYFGPGTRLLVL.

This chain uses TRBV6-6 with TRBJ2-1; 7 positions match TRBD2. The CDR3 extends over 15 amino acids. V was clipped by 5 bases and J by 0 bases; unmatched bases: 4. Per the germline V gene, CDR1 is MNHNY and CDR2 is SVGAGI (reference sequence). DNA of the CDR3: TGTGCCAGCAGTAGGCGGGGGAGCTCCTACAATGAGCAGTTCTTC. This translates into CASSRRGSSYNEQFF.

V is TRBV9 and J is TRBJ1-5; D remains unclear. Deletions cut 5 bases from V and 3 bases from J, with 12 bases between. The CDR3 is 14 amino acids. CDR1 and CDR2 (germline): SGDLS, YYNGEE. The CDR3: CASRLKGSNQPQHF. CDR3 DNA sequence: TGTGCCAGCAGACTAAAGGGCTCCAATCAGCCCCAGCATTTT.

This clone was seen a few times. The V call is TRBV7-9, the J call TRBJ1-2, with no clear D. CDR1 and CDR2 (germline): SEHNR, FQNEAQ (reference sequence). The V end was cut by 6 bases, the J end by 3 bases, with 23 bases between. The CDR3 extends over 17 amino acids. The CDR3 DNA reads TGTGCCAGCAGGGGTAAAAAGGAGCCAGCTAAGGACTATGGCTACACCTTC. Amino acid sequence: CASRGKKEPAKDYGYTF. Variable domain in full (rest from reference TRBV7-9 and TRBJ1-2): DTGVSQNPRHKITKRGQNVTFRCDPISEHNRLYWYRQTLGQGPEFLTYFQNEAQLEKSRLLSDRFSAERPKGSFSTLEIQRTEQGDSAMYLCASRGKKEPAKDYGYTFGSGTRLTVV.

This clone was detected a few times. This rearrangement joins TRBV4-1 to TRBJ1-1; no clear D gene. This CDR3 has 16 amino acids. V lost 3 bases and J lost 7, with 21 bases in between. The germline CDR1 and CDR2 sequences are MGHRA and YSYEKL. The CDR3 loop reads CASSHPPPARTLEAFF. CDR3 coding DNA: TGCGCCAGCAGCCACCCTCCCCCTGCCCGTACACTTGAAGCTTTCTTT.

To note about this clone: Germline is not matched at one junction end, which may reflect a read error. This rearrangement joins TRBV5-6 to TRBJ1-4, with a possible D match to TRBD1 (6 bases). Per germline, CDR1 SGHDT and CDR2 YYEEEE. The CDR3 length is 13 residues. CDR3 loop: CASSSLHRDTVVF. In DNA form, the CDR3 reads TGTGCCAGCAGCTCACTCCACCGGGACACAGTGGTTTTT.

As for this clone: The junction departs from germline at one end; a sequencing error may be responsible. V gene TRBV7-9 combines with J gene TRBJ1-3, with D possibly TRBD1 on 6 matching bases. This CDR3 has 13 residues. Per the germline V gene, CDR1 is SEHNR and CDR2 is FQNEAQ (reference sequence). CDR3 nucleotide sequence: TGTGCCAGCAGCCCACAACCGGGGGCCTCTGGGTTATTT. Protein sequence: CASSPQPGASGLF.

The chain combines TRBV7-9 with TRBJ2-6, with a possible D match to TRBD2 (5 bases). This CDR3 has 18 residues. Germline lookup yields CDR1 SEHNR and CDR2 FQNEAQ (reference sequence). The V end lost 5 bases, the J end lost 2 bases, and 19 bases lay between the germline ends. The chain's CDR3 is CASSTPGIAAAGANVLTF. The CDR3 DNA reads TGTGCCAGCAGCACCCCGGGGATAGCCGCGGCTGGGGCCAACGTCCTGACTTTC.

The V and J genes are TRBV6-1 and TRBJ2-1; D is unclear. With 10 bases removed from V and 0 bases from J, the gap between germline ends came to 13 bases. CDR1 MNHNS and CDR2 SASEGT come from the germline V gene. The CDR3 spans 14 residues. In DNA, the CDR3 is TGTGCCACCACCAGGTCCAGCTCCTACAATGAGCAGTTCTTC. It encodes CATTRSSSYNEQFF.